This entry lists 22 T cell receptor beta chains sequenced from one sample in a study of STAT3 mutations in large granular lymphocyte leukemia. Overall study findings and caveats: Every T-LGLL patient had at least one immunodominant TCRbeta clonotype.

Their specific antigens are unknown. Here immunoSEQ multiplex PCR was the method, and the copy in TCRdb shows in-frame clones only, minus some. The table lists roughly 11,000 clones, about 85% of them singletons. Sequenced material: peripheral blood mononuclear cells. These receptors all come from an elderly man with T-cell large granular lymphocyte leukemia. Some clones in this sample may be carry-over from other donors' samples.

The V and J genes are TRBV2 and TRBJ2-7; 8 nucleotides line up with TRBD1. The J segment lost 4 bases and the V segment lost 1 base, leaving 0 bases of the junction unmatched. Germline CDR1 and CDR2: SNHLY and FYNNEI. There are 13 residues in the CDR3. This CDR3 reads CASSEGDRYEQYF. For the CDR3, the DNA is TGTGCCAGCAGTGAAGGGGACAGGTACGAGCAGTACTTC.

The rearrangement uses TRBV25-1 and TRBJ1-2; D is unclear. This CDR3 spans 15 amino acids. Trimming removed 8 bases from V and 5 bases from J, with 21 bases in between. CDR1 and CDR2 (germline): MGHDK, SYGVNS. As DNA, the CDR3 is TGTGCCAGCGCTCCCCCCGGTGGGTCGGGGTATGGCTACACCTTC. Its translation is CASAPPGGSGYGYTF.

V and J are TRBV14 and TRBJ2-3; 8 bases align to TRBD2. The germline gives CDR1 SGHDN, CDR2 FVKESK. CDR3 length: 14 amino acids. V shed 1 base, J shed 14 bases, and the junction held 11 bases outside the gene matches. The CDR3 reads CASSQGVSGAMGYF. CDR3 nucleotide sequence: TGTGCCAGCAGCCAAGGTGTTAGCGGGGCCATGGGGTATTTT. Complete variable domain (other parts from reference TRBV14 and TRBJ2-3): EAGVTQFPSHSVIEKGQTVTLRCDPISGHDNLYWYRRVMGKEIKFLLHFVKESKQDESGMPNNRFLAERTGGTYSTLKVQPAELEDSGVYFCASSQGVSGAMGYFGPGTRLTVL.

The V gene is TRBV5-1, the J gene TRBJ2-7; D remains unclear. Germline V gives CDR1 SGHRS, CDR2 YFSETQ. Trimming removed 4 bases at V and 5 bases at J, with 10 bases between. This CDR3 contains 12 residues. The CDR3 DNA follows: TGCGCCAGCAGCGCCCAGCAGCACGAGCAGTACTTC. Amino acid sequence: CASSAQQHEQYF.

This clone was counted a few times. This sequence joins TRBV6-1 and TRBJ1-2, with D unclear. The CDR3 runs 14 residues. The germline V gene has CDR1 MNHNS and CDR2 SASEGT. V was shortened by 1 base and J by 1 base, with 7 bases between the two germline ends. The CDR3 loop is CASSEGRSNYGYTF. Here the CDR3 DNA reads TGTGCCAGCAGTGAAGGCAGGAGTAACTATGGCTACACCTTC.

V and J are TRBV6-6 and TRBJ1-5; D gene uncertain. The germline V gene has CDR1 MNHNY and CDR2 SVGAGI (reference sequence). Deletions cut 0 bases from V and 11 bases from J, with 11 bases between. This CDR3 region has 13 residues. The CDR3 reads CASSYSRNEAQHF. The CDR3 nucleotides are TGTGCCAGCAGTTACTCGAGGAACGAGGCCCAGCATTTT.

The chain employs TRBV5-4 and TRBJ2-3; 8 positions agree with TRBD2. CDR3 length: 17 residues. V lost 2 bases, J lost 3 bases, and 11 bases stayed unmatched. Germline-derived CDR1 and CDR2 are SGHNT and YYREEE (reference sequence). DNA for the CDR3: TGTGCCAGCAGCTTCCGGGGGGGCCCATTAGCGACAGATACGCAGTATTTT. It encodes CASSFRGGPLATDTQYF.

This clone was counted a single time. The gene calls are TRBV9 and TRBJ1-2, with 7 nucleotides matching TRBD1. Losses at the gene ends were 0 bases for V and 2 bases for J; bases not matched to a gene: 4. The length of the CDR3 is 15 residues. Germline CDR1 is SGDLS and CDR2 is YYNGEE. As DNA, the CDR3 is TGTGCCAGCAGCGTAGAGGGACAGTTAAACTATGGCTACACCTTC. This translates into CASSVEGQLNYGYTF.

CDR3 residues: CAINTLAGAYEQYF. The CDR3 bases are TGTGCCATCAACACACTAGCGGGGGCATACGAGCAGTACTTC. This rearrangement joins TRBV6-8 to TRBJ2-7; 11 bases match TRBD2. With V trimmed by 10 bases and J by 4 bases, 9 bases remained unmatched. In germline, CDR1 is MNHGY, CDR2 SAAAGT. This CDR3 has 14 residues.

CDR3 sequence (DNA): TGCAGCGTTGACGGGGGACTAGCCAAAAACATTCAGTACTTC. Amino acid sequence: CSVDGGLAKNIQYF. The chain couples TRBV29-1 to TRBJ2-4; D possibly corresponds to TRBD2 (6 bases). This CDR3 region has 14 residues. The V end was cut by 3 bases, the J end by 0 bases, with 9 bases between. Germline-derived CDR1 and CDR2 are SQVTM and ANQGSEA. Full variable domain (missing parts from reference TRBV29-1 and TRBJ2-4): SAVISQKPSRDICQRGTSLTIQCQVDSQVTMMFWYRQQPGQSLTLIATANQGSEATYESGFVIDKFPISRPNLTFSTLTVSNMSPEDSSIYLCSVDGGLAKNIQYFGAGTRLSVL.

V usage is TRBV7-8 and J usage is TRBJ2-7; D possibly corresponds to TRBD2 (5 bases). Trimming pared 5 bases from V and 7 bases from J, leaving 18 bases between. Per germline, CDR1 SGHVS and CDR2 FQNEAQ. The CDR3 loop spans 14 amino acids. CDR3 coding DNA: TGTGCCAGCAGCAAGCTAGAAGTGGCGGGTGAGCAGTACTTC. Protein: CASSKLEVAGEQYF. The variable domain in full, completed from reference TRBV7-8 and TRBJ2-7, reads GAGVSQSPRYKVAKRGQDVALRCDPISGHVSLFWYQQALGQGPEFLTYFQNEAQLDKSGLPSDRFFAERPEGSVSTLKIQRTQQEDSAVYLCASSKLEVAGEQYFGPGTRLTVT.

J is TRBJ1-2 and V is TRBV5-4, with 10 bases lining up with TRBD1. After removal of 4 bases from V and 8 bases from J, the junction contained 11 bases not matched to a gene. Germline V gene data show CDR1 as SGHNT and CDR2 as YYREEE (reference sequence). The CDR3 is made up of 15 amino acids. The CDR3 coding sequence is TGTGCCAGCAGCCTACCGGGACAGGGGATTTTCGGCTACACCTTC. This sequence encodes CASSLPGQGIFGYTF.

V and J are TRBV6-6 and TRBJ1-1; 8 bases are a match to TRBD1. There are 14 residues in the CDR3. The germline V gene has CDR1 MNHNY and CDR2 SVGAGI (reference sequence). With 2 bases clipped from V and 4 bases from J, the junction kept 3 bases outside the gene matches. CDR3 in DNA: TGTGCCAGCAGTTACGACAGGGGTGGCACTGAAGCTTTCTTT. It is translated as CASSYDRGGTEAFF.

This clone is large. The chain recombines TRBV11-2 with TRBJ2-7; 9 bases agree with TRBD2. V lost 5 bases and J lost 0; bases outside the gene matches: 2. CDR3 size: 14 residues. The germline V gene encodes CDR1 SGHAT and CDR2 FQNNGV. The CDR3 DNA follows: TGTGCCAGCAGCCTGGGACTAGCCTCCTACGAGCAGTACTTC. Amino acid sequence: CASSLGLASYEQYF.

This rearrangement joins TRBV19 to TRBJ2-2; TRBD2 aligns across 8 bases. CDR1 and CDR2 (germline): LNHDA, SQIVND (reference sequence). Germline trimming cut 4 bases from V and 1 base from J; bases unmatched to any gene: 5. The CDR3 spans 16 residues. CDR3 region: CASSNSSGLNTGELFF. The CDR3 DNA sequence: TGTGCCAGTAGTAACTCTAGCGGGCTGAACACCGGGGAGCTGTTTTTT. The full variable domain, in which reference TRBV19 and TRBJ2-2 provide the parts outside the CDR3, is DGGITQSPKYLFRKEGQNVTLSCEQNLNHDAMYWYRQDPGQGLRLIYYSQIVNDFQKGDIAEGYSVSREKKESFPLTVTSAQKNPTAFYLCASSNSSGLNTGELFFGEGSRLTVL.

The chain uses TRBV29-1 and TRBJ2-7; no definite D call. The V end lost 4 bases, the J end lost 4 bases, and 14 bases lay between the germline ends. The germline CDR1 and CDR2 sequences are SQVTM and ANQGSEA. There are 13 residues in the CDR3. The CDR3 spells CSVVTFVGYEQYF. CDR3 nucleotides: TGCAGCGTTGTAACATTCGTCGGTTACGAGCAGTACTTC.

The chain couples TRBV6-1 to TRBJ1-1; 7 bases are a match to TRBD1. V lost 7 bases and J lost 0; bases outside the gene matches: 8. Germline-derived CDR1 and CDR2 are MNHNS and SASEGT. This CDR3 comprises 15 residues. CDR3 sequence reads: CASNRGQTMNTEAFF. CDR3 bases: TGTGCCAGCAACCGGGGACAGACAATGAACACTGAAGCTTTCTTT.

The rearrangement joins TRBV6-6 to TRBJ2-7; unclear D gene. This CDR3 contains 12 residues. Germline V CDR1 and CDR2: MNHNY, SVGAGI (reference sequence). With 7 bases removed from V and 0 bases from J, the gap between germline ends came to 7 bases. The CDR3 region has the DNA TGTGCCAGCACTACGGGCTCCTACGAGCAGTACTTC. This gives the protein CASTTGSYEQYF.

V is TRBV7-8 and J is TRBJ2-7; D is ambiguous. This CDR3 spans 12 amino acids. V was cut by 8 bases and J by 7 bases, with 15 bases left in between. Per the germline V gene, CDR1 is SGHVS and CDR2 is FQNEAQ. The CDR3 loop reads CASSPGCGEQYF. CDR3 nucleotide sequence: TGTGCCAGCTCACCAGGATGTGGGGAGCAGTACTTC. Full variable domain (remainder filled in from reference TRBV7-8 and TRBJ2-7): GAGVSQSPRYKVAKRGQDVALRCDPISGHVSLFWYQQALGQGPEFLTYFQNEAQLDKSGLPSDRFFAERPEGSVSTLKIQRTQQEDSAVYLCASSPGCGEQYFGPGTRLTVT.

The CDR3 DNA reads as TGCGCCAGCAGCCTGACAGTGGGGAGCTCCTACGAGCAGTACTTC. Protein sequence: CASSLTVGSSYEQYF. V gene TRBV5-1 combines with J gene TRBJ2-7; D tentatively fits TRBD1 or TRBD2 (5 bases each). The CDR3 contains 15 residues. The V and J ends lost 4 bases and 0 bases respectively, with 14 bases between them. Germline V lookup: CDR1 SGHRS, CDR2 YFSETQ. The full variable domain, completed using reference TRBV5-1 and TRBJ2-7, is KAGVTQTPRYLIKTRGQQVTLSCSPISGHRSVSWYQQTPGQGLQFLFEYFSETQRNKGNFPGRFSGRQFSNSRSEMNVSTLELGDSALYLCASSLTVGSSYEQYFGPGTRLTVT.

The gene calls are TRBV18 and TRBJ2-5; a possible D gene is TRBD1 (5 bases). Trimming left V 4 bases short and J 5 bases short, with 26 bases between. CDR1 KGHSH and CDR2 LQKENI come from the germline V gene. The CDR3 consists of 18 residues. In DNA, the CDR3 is TGTGCCAGCTCACGAGGCCTCCGGACACTTCGGAGCTTGGAGACCCAGTACTTC. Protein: CASSRGLRTLRSLETQYF.

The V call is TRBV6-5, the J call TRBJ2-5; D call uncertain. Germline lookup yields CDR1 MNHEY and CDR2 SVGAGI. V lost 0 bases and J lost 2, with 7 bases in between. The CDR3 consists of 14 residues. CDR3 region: CASSYSFQQETQYF. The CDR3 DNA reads TGTGCCAGCAGTTACTCGTTCCAGCAAGAGACCCAGTACTTC.